These 8 T cell receptor beta chains originate from one sample sequenced in a study of CD8+ T cells in alopecia areata. Reverse transcription of extracted RNA yielded cDNA, which provided the sequencing template. Libraries were prepared by immunoSEQ multiplex PCR; TCRdb keeps only in-frame clonotypes and omits some of them. Of hundreds of thousands of clones in the sample, 67% are singletons; the top ten hold about 1.3%. The input for sequencing was CD4+ T cells sorted from blood, taken at week 0. The receptors come from a human donor with alopecia areata.

This clone has more than one count but fewer than ten. The chain couples TRBV7-2 to TRBJ2-1, with 8 positions matching TRBD2. In germline, CDR1 is SGHTA, CDR2 FQGNSA. J gave up 6 bases and V 3 bases, and 10 bases lay outside the gene matches. The CDR3 sequence is 16 residues long. The CDR3 bases are TGTGCCAGCAGCTTCTCCGGGACTAGATATCGCAATGAGCAGTTCTTC. Its protein is CASSFSGTRYRNEQFF. Full variable domain (rest looked up from reference TRBV7-2 and TRBJ2-1): GAGVSQSPSNKVTEKGKDVELRCDPISGHTALYWYRQSLGQGLEFLIYFQGNSAPDKSGLPSDRFSAERTGGSVSTLTIQRTQQEDSAVYLCASSFSGTRYRNEQFFGPGTRLTVL.

The CDR3 spells CSVGAGQGPRVEQFF. CDR3 coding DNA: TGCAGCGTGGGGGCGGGACAGGGCCCTAGGGTTGAGCAGTTCTTC. J is TRBJ2-1 and V is TRBV29-1; 9 nucleotides line up with TRBD1. Germline CDR1 and CDR2: SQVTM and ANQGSEA. Trimming removed 6 bases from V and 9 bases from J; junction bases left unmatched: 15. This CDR3 has 15 residues.

The chain combines TRBV9 with TRBJ1-5; D is perhaps TRBD1 (5 bases). The V and J ends lost 3 bases and 5 bases respectively, with 15 bases between them. The V gene's germline CDR1 is SGDLS and CDR2 YYNGEE. The CDR3 totals 15 residues. CDR3 amino acids: CASSEGTGPDQPQHF. The CDR3 bases are TGTGCCAGCAGCGAAGGCACGGGGCCGGATCAGCCCCAGCATTTT.

The rearrangement uses TRBV18 and TRBJ2-5; no clear D. The CDR3 consists of 11 residues. V lost 6 bases, J lost 5 bases, and 7 bases lay in between. Germline V CDR1 and CDR2: KGHSH, LQKENI. CDR3 DNA sequence: TGTGCCAGCTCGGCCCCCGAGACCCAGTACTTC. Its protein product is CASSAPETQYF. The variable domain in full, completed from reference TRBV18 and TRBJ2-5, reads NAGVMQNPRHLVRRRGQEARLRCSPMKGHSHVYWYRQLPEEGLKFMVYLQKENIIDESGMPKERFSAEFPKEGPSILRIQQVVRGDSAAYFCASSAPETQYFGPGTRLLVL.

V gene TRBV30 combines with J gene TRBJ2-5; TRBD2 matches at 12 bases. Germline V gene sequence: CDR1 GTSNPN, CDR2 SVGIG (reference sequence). The length of the CDR3 is 18 residues. V trimming: 3 bases; J trimming: 0 bases; junction bases outside the gene matches: 11. The DNA of the CDR3 is TGTGCCTGGAGCTGGCTAGCGGGGGGGCCGGGGTACCAAGAGACCCAGTACTTC. It codes for CAWSWLAGGPGYQETQYF.

V gene TRBV30 combines with J gene TRBJ2-6, with 9 positions matching TRBD1. Germline-derived CDR1 and CDR2 are GTSNPN and SVGIG (reference sequence). V lost 5 bases and J lost 4; bases outside the gene matches: 3. The CDR3 has 14 residues. The CDR3 DNA is TGTGCCTGGGGACAGGGGCTGGGGGCCAACGTCCTGACTTTC. This translates into CAWGQGLGANVLTF.

The chain couples TRBV7-6 to TRBJ1-2, with D possibly TRBD1 on 5 matching bases. The CDR3 covers 13 residues. Germline V gene data show CDR1 as SGHVS and CDR2 as FNYEAQ. Between the trimmed V and J ends, which lost 5 bases and 5 bases, there was a span of 12 bases. The CDR3 loop is CASSLGRQYGYTF. CDR3 coding DNA: TGTGCCAGCAGCCTCGGTAGACAGTATGGCTACACCTTC. Full variable domain (outside the CDR3, taken from reference TRBV7-6 and TRBJ1-2): GAGVSQSPRYKVTKRGQDVALRCDPISGHVSLYWYRQALGQGPEFLTYFNYEAQQDKSGLPNDRFSAERPEGSISTLTIQRTEQRDSAMYRCASSLGRQYGYTFGSGTRLTVV.

This chain links TRBV29-1 with TRBJ1-1; D gene unclear. The V gene's germline CDR1 is SQVTM and CDR2 ANQGSEA. Trimming removed 8 bases from V and 6 bases from J, with 13 bases in between. This CDR3 contains 11 residues. This chain's CDR3 is CSSGVVSEAFF. The CDR3 coding sequence is TGCAGCTCCGGAGTGGTTTCTGAAGCTTTCTTT.